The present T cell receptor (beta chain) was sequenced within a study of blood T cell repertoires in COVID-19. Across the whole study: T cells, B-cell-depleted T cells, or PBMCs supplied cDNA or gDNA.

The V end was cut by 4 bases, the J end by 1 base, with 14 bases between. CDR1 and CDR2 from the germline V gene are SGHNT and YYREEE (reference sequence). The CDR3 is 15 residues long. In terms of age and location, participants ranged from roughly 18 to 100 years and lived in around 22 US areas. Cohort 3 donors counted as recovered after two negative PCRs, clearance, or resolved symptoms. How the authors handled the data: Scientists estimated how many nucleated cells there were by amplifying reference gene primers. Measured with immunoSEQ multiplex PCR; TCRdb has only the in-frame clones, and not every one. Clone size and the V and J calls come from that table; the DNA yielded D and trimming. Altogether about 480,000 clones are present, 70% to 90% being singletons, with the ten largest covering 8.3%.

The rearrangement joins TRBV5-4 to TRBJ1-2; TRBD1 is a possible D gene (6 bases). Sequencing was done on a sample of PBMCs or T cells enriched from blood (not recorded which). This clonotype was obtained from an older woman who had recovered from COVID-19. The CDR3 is CASSNGPGVNYGYTF. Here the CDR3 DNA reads TGTGCCAGCAGCAATGGGCCAGGGGTTAACTATGGCTACACCTTC.